This paragraph covers one T cell receptor beta chain sequence. The antigen is unknown. Possible read error: a much larger clone is one base away. These data belong to a study of T cells in Graves' hyperthyroidism and ophthalmopathy. Findings of the study overall: Researchers found most expanded thyroid clonotypes above 0.001 in blood as well.

Amplification of TCR beta CDR3 regions used RNA as the template. The HTBI primer set drove a first-round RT-PCR of the TCR CDR3. TCRdb reanalysed the multiplex PCR reads using MiXCR and keeps one entry per CDR3 protein. This sample has about 98,000 distinct CDR3 sequences, with roughly 39% found just once. Pregnant or lactating patients were excluded, as were those with uncontrolled infection or other autoimmune disease. Each diagnosis was grounded in clinical symptoms, serum thyroxine and TRAb, thyroid ultrasound, and orbital computed tomography. CDR3 length: 15 amino acids. The germline CDR1 and CDR2 sequences are SEHNR and FQNEAQ (reference sequence).

This clonotype originated in a woman under 40 with Graves' hyperthyroidism. V and J are TRBV7-9 and TRBJ2-7, with TRBD2 identical over 13 bases. Sequenced sample: peripheral blood or thyroid tissue (not recorded which). The DNA for the CDR3 is TGTGCCAGCAGTGAACTAGCGGGAGGGCCCAGCGAGCCGTACTTC. Encoded protein: CASSELAGGPSEPYF.